The 2 T cell receptor beta chains in this list originate from one sample, sequenced in a study of blood T cell repertoires in COVID-19. Using immunoSEQ multiplex PCR, the repertoire was profiled, and TCRdb retains in-frame clones only, with some absent. This sample has 150,000 to 200,000 clones; 80% to 85% occur once, and the top ten carry about a tenth. Sequencing input: peripheral blood. The receptors come from a man in his sixties or seventies with active or convalescent COVID-19.

The chain joins TRBV15 to TRBJ1-6, with TRBD1 matching over 9 bases. The germline CDR1 and CDR2 sequences are LNHNV and YYDKDF (reference sequence). The V and J ends lost 0 bases and 4 bases, in that order; junction bases with no gene match: 7. CDR3 length: 18 amino acids. In nucleotides, the CDR3 is TGTGCCACCAGCAGAGATTTGGGACAGGGTGGATATAATTCACCCCTCCACTTT. Protein product: CATSRDLGQGGYNSPLHF.

This chain uses TRBV12-3 or TRBV12-4 with TRBJ1-3, with D perhaps TRBD1 (6 bases). V gave up 6 bases and J gave up 0 bases, with 6 bases separating them. This CDR3 contains 13 residues. The CDR3 region is CASRDSSGNTIYF. The CDR3 DNA reads TGTGCCAGCAGGGACAGCTCTGGAAACACCATATATTTT.